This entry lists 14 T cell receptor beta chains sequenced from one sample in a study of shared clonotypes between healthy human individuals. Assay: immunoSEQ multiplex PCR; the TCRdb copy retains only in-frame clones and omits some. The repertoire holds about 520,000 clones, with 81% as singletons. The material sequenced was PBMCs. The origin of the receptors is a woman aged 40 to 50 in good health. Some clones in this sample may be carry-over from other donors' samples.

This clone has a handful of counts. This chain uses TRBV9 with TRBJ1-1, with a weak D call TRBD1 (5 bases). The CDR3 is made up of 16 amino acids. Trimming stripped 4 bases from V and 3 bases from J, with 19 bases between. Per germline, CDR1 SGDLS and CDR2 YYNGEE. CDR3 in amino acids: CASSPLQRGGDTEAFF. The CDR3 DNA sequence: TGTGCCAGCAGCCCTTTACAAAGGGGAGGGGACACTGAAGCTTTCTTT. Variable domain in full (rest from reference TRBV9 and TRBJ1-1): DSGVTQTPKHLITATGQRVTLRCSPRSGDLSVYWYQQSLDQGLQFLIQYYNGEERAKGNILERFSAQQFPDLHSELNLSSLELGDSALYFCASSPLQRGGDTEAFFGQGTRLTVV.

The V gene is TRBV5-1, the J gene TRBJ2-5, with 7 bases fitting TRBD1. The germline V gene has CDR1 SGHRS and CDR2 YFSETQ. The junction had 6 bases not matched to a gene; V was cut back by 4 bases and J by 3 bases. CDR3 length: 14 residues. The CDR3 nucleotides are TGCGCCAGCAGCCAGGGGGTCGGGAAAGAGACCCAGTACTTC. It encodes CASSQGVGKETQYF.

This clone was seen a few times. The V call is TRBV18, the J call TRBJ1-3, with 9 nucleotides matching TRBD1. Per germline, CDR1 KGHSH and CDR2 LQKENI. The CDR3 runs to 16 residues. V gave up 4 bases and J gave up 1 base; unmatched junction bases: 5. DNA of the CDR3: TGTGCCAGCTCACAGGACGGGACAGGGTCTGGAAACACCATATATTTT. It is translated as CASSQDGTGSGNTIYF.

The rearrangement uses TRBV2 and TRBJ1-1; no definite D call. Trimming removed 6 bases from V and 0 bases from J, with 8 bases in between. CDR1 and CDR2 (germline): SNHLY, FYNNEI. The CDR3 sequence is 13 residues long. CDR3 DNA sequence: TGTGCCAGCAGAATAGAACTGAACACTGAAGCTTTCTTT. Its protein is CASRIELNTEAFF.

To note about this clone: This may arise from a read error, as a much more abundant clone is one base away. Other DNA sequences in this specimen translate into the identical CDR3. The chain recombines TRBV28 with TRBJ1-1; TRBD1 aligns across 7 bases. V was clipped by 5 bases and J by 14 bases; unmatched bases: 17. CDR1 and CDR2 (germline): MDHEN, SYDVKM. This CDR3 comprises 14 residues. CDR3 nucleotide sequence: TGTGCCAGCAGTAGCTCAGGGGGGAACACTGAGGCCTTCTTT. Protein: CASSSSGGNTEAFF.

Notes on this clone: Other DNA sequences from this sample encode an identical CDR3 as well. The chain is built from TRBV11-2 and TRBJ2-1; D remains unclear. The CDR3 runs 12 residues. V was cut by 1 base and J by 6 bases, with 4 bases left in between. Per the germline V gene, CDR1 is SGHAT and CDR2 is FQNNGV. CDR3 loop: CASSLVGNEQFF. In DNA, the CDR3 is TGTGCCAGCAGCTTAGTCGGCAATGAGCAGTTCTTC.

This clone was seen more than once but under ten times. The CDR3 reads CASSLRGSDFNEQFF. The CDR3 DNA is TGTGCCAGCAGCTTACGCGGGAGCGACTTCAATGAGCAGTTCTTC. V usage is TRBV7-3 and J usage is TRBJ2-1; 7 positions agree with TRBD2. The CDR3 spans 15 residues. The trim removed 2 bases at V and 6 bases at J, leaving 7 bases unmatched. Germline V lookup: CDR1 SGHTA, CDR2 FQGTGA. Full variable domain (outside the CDR3, taken from reference TRBV7-3 and TRBJ2-1): GAGVSQTPSNKVTEKGKYVELRCDPISGHTALYWYRQSLGQGPEFLIYFQGTGAADDSGLPNDRFFAVRPEGSVSTLKIQRTERGDSAVYLCASSLRGSDFNEQFFGPGTRLTVL.

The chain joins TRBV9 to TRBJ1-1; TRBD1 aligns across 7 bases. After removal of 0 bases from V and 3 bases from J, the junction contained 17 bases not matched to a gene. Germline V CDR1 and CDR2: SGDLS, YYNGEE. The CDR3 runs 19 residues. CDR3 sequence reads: CASSVGTGDSIPSDTEAFF. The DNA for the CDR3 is TGTGCCAGCAGCGTAGGGACGGGGGACAGCATTCCGTCGGACACTGAAGCTTTCTTT.

The CDR3 DNA sequence: TGTGCCAGCAGCAGGGGGCTAGCGGGAAATTCCTACAATGAGCAGTTCTTC. Protein sequence: CASSRGLAGNSYNEQFF. The rearrangement uses TRBV7-6 and TRBJ2-1; 9 bases align to TRBD2. Germline assignment: CDR1 SGHVS and CDR2 FNYEAQ. V was pared by 5 bases and J by 1 base, with 9 bases of the junction left unmatched. This CDR3 has 17 amino acids.

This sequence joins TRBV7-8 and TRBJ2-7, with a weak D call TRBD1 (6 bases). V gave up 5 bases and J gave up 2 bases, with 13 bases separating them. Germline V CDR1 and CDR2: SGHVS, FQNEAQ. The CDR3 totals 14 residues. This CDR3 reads CASSNRAHAYEQYF. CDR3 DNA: TGTGCCAGCAGCAACAGGGCGCACGCCTACGAGCAGTACTTC.

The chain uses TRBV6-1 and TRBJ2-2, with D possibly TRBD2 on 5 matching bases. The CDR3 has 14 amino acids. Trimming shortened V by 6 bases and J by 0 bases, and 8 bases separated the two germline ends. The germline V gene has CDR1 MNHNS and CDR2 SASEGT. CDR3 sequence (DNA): TGTGCCAGCAGCACCGGGGCGAACACCGGGGAGCTGTTTTTT. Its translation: CASSTGANTGELFF.

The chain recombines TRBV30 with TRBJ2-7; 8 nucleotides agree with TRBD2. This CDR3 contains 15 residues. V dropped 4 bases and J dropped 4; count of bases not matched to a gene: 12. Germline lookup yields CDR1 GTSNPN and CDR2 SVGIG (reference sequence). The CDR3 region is CAWTPRSGSGYEQYF. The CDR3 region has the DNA TGTGCCTGGACGCCCAGGAGCGGGAGTGGGTACGAGCAGTACTTC.

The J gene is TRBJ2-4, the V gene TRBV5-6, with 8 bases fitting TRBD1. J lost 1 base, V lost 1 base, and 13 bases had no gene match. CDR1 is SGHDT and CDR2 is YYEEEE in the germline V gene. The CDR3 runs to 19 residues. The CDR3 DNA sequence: TGTGCCAGCAGCTTGACCCTTGGACAGGGAGTGGGGGCCAAAAACATTCAGTACTTC. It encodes CASSLTLGQGVGAKNIQYF.

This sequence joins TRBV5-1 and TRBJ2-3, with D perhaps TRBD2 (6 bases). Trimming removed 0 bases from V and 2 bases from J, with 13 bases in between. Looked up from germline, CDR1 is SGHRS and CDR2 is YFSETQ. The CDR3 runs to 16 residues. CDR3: CASSLALRGFTDTQYF. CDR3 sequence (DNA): TGCGCCAGCAGCTTGGCTCTGCGGGGTTTCACAGATACGCAGTATTTT. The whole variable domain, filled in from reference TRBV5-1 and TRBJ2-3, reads KAGVTQTPRYLIKTRGQQVTLSCSPISGHRSVSWYQQTPGQGLQFLFEYFSETQRNKGNFPGRFSGRQFSNSRSEMNVSTLELGDSALYLCASSLALRGFTDTQYFGPGTRLTVL.